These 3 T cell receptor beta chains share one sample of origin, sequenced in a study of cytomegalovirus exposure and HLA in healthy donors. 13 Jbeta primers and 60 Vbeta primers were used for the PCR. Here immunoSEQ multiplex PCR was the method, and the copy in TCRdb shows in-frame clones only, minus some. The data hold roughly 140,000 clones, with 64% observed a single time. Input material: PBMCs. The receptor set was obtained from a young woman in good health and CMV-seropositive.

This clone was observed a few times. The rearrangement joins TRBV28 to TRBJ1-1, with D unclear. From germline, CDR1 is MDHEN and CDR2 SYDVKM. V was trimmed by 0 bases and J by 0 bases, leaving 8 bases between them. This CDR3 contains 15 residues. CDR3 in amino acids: CASSLWWQLNTEAFF. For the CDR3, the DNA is TGTGCCAGCAGTTTATGGTGGCAGTTGAACACTGAAGCTTTCTTT.

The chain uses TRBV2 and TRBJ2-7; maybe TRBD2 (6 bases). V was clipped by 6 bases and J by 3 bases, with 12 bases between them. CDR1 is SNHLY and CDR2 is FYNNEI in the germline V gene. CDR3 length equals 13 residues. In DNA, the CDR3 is TGTGCCAGCAGGGAGGGGAAAATCTACGAGCAGTACTTC. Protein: CASREGKIYEQYF. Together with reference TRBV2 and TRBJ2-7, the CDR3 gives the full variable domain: EPEVTQTPSHQVTQMGQEVILRCVPISNHLYFYWYRQILGQKVEFLVSFYNNEISEKSEIFDDQFSVERPDGSNFTLKIRSTKLEDSAMYFCASREGKIYEQYFGPGTRLTVT.

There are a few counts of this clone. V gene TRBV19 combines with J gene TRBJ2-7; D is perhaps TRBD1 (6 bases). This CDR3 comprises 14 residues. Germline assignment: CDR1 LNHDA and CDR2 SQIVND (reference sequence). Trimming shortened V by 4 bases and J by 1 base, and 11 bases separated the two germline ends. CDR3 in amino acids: CASSRRDKSYEQYF. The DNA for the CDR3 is TGTGCCAGTAGTAGACGGGACAAGTCCTACGAGCAGTACTTC.